Listed here are 16 T cell receptor beta chains from one sample, sequenced in a study of blood T cell repertoires in COVID-19. Clones were sequenced by immunoSEQ multiplex PCR, and TCRdb holds only the in-frame ones, with some missing. The data show more than 200,000 clones, with around nine tenths seen just once and 2% to 2.5% held by the top ten. The sequenced sample was peripheral blood. These receptors all come from a woman in her forties who had recovered from COVID-19.

The chain recombines TRBV7-2 with TRBJ2-1, with a possible D match to TRBD1 (6 bases). The CDR3 has 13 amino acids. Germline V gives CDR1 SGHTA, CDR2 FQGNSA. V shed 1 base and J shed 7 bases, with 8 bases lying between them. Here the CDR3 DNA reads TGTGCCAGCAGCTTAGTGGGGGCGAATGAGCAGTTCTTC. This sequence encodes CASSLVGANEQFF.

The chain is built from TRBV28 and TRBJ1-2; 8 bases align to TRBD1. Germline lookup yields CDR1 MDHEN and CDR2 SYDVKM. This CDR3 has 14 residues. After removal of 5 bases from V and 5 bases from J, the junction contained 7 bases not matched to a gene. The CDR3 sequence: CASSRRTGRYGYTF. The CDR3 bases are TGTGCCAGCAGTCGACGGACAGGGCGGTATGGCTACACCTTC.

The chain links TRBV6-5 to TRBJ1-5; possible D gene TRBD1, 5 bases. The CDR3 is made up of 14 amino acids. Trimming removed 2 bases at V and 5 bases at J, with 10 bases between. Germline loops: CDR1 MNHEY, CDR2 SVGAGI. CDR3: CASSYGGRHQPQHF. The CDR3 nucleotides are TGTGCCAGCAGTTACGGGGGGAGGCATCAGCCCCAGCATTTT.

V usage is TRBV3-1 (or the pseudogene TRBV3-2) and J usage is TRBJ1-5, with D perhaps TRBD1 (6 bases). Trimming pared 0 bases from V and 0 bases from J, leaving 15 bases between. The V gene's germline CDR1 is LGHDT and CDR2 YNNKEL (reference sequence). CDR3 size: 18 residues. CDR3 coding DNA: TGTGCCAGCAGCCAAGATTGTCCAGGGGATTATAGCAATCAGCCCCAGCATTTT. This sequence encodes CASSQDCPGDYSNQPQHF.

V usage is TRBV18 and J usage is TRBJ2-5; a possible D gene is TRBD2 (5 bases). The CDR3 has 13 residues. CDR1 and CDR2 (germline): KGHSH, LQKENI. V dropped 6 bases and J dropped 0 bases, with 8 bases sitting between them. In nucleotides, the CDR3 is TGTGCCAGCTCGCGGGCAGACCAAGAGACCCAGTACTTC. It specifies CASSRADQETQYF.

Concerning this clone: Other DNA sequences in this sample translate to the same CDR3. The V call is TRBV19, the J call TRBJ2-7, with 10 positions matching TRBD1. With 3 bases clipped from V and 4 bases from J, the junction kept 6 bases outside the gene matches. Germline CDR1 and CDR2: LNHDA and SQIVND (reference sequence). The CDR3 runs 15 residues. The CDR3 is CASSIPGQGPYEQYF. The DNA of the CDR3 is TGTGCCAGTAGTATTCCGGGACAGGGGCCTTACGAGCAGTACTTC.

The chain uses TRBV9 and TRBJ1-2; 9 bases agree with TRBD1. The germline CDR1 and CDR2 sequences are SGDLS and YYNGEE. This CDR3 has 13 residues. V shed 4 bases, J shed 8 bases, and the junction held 6 bases outside the gene matches. CDR3 bases: TGTGCCAGCAGCACGGACAGGGGACGCGGCTACACCTTC. As protein: CASSTDRGRGYTF.

This clone was seen more than once but under ten times. The CDR3 here is CASSPTRTSNSPLHF. CDR3 bases: TGTGCCAGCAGCCCCACACGTACTAGTAATTCACCCCTCCACTTT. The chain joins TRBV7-9 to TRBJ1-6; D not certain. V lost 5 bases, J lost 6 bases, and 14 bases lay in between. Germline V gene data show CDR1 as SEHNR and CDR2 as FQNEAQ (reference sequence). The CDR3 consists of 15 residues.

The V call is TRBV5-4, the J call TRBJ1-2; the D is unclear. This CDR3 comprises 15 residues. Germline loops: CDR1 SGHNT, CDR2 YYREEE (reference sequence). The ends were cut back, 4 bases at V and 4 bases at J, with 17 bases in the middle. CDR3 loop: CASSQWGGSLYGYTF. Here the CDR3 DNA reads TGTGCCAGCAGCCAATGGGGAGGGTCTCTCTATGGCTACACCTTC. The full variable domain, rest sourced from reference TRBV5-4 and TRBJ1-2, is ETGVTQSPTHLIKTRGQQVTLRCSSQSGHNTVSWYQQALGQGPQFIFQYYREEENGRGNFPPRFSGLQFPNYSSELNVNALELDDSALYLCASSQWGGSLYGYTFGSGTRLTVV.

The chain links TRBV6-4 to TRBJ2-3, with 9 bases fitting TRBD1. J lost 2 bases, V lost 6 bases, and 3 bases had no gene match. CDR3 length equals 14 residues. CDR1 and CDR2 from the germline V gene are MRHNA and SNTAGT. The CDR3 loop is CASSGTGSTDTQYF. For the CDR3, the DNA is TGTGCCAGCAGCGGGACAGGGTCCACAGATACGCAGTATTTT.

This chain joins TRBV12-3 or TRBV12-4 and TRBJ2-1; 7 bases are shared with TRBD1. Trimming removed 8 bases from V and 1 base from J; junction bases left unmatched: 2. This CDR3 is built from 13 residues. CDR3 nucleotide sequence: TGTGCCAGCGCCAGGGGGTCCTACAATGAGCAGTTCTTC. Protein: CASARGSYNEQFF.

V gene TRBV28 combines with J gene TRBJ2-1; TRBD1 might be the D (5 bases). The germline V gene has CDR1 MDHEN and CDR2 SYDVKM. This CDR3 comprises 13 residues. The ends were cut back, 6 bases at V and 5 bases at J, with 11 bases in the middle. Here the CDR3 DNA reads TGTGCCAGCAGCGAACAGGTAGACAATGAGCAGTTCTTC. As protein: CASSEQVDNEQFF.

J is TRBJ2-1 and V is TRBV9; possibly TRBD1 for D (5 bases). Germline CDR1 reads SGDLS; CDR2 reads YYNGEE. This CDR3 is built from 16 residues. V was cut by 3 bases and J by 4 bases, with 17 bases left in between. This CDR3 reads CASSAPTNRLYNEQFF. The DNA for the CDR3 is TGTGCCAGCAGCGCACCTACCAACAGGTTGTACAATGAGCAGTTCTTC.

In this sample, this clone turned up once. This rearrangement joins TRBV27 to TRBJ2-7; the D gene is possibly TRBD1 (6 bases). Germline V gene lookup returns CDR1 MNHEY and CDR2 SMNVEV (reference sequence). Trimming stripped 8 bases from V and 6 bases from J, with 17 bases between. The CDR3 is made up of 13 amino acids. In nucleotides, the CDR3 is TGTGCCAGCGGAAGAGACAGGACCCGCGAGCAGTACTTC. The encoded protein is CASGRDRTREQYF.

This chain joins TRBV7-2 and TRBJ2-3, with 7 bases that match TRBD1. Germline trimming cut 1 base from V and 2 bases from J; bases unmatched to any gene: 3. There are 15 residues in the CDR3. CDR1 is SGHTA, CDR2 FQGNSA, per germline. The DNA of the CDR3 is TGTGCCAGCAGCTTAGGGGGACAGAACACAGATACGCAGTATTTT. This codes for CASSLGGQNTDTQYF.

CDR3 coding DNA: TGTGCCAGCAGCTTAAACACAGGGATTACTAATGAAAAACTGTTTTTT. It translates to CASSLNTGITNEKLFF. The chain joins TRBV7-9 to TRBJ1-4, with D perhaps matching TRBD1 (6 bases). Germline CDR1 and CDR2: SEHNR and FQNEAQ (reference sequence). V was pared by 2 bases and J by 2 bases, with 12 bases between. The CDR3 covers 16 residues.